This TCR beta chain was profiled in a study of T cell clonotyping in hematopoietic cell transplantation. The CDR3 is 15 amino acids. The germline V gene encodes CDR1 LNHNV and CDR2 YYDKDF (reference sequence). V dropped 3 bases and J dropped 2; count of bases not matched to a gene: 5. Points from the study as a whole: Higher Inverse Simpson Index values in graft donor and pretransplant recipient predicted broader posttransplant TCR diversity. Without cell sorting, CD4 versus CD8 contributions remain unresolved. Recipient TCR diversity dropped after transplant; expanded clonotypes rose from day 30 to 180.

Blood collection times were about day -28 and days 30, 100, 180 posttransplant. Details on this clone: Its antigen is not identified.

TCRdb's table, derived via immunoSEQ multiplex PCR, lists solely in-frame clones and lacks some. The table records about 6,300 clones, under 80% of them present only once. The sequence came from a male patient aged 70 to 80 who had an allogeneic stem cell transplant from an unrelated donor, so T cells may come from the graft donor. Some clones in this sample may be carry-over from other donors' samples. V usage is TRBV15 and J usage is TRBJ2-7; 9 bases line up with TRBD1. The sequencing used peripheral blood mononuclear cells, collected 180 days after allogeneic stem cell transplant. CDR3 coding DNA: TGTGCCACCAGCAGGGGACAGGGATTTACCTACGAGCAGTACTTC. Its translation: CATSRGQGFTYEQYF.